These T cell receptor beta chains were read from a single sample in a study of shared T cell receptors in the human thymus. Using immunoSEQ multiplex PCR, the repertoire was profiled, and TCRdb retains in-frame clones only, with some absent. This table holds about 660,000 clones, around nine tenths found once. This same sample was also taken into another study, of human thymus T cells.

What was sequenced was thymocytes. The receptors derive from a boy less than two years old with a congenital heart defect. Both conserved end residues are part of each CDR3. A D gene is named only where the DNA matches it firmly. Expanded clones get a size class; other rows say once, few or many, or leave the size out.

D gene,CDR3 length,clone size,J gene,V gene,CDR3 DNA,CDR3 protein
TRBD2,16,-,TRBJ2-2,TRBV5-6,TGTGCCAGCAGCCCGTCGGAGCGGGAAAATTCCGGGGAGCTGTTTTTT,CASSPSERENSGELFF
TRBD2,13,-,TRBJ2-7,TRBV25-1,TGTGCCAGCAGAGGTACTAGCGGCTACGAGCAGTACTTC,CASRGTSGYEQYF
TRBD2,15,-,TRBJ2-7,TRBV30,TGTGCCTGTCGGGAGGACACTTCGAGCTCCTACGAGCAGTACTTC,CACREDTSSSYEQYF
TRBD2,15,-,TRBJ2-7,TRBV13,TGTGCCAGCAGCTACCGACTAGCGGGACACTACGAGCAGTACTTC,CASSYRLAGHYEQYF
-,15,-,TRBJ1-2,TRBV6-5,TGTGCCAGCAGTTACGGACAGTTAAGCGTCTTTGGCTACACCTTC,CASSYGQLSVFGYTF
TRBD1,16,-,TRBJ2-1,TRBV27,TGTGCCAGCAGTTCTGGACAGGCTCAAATGGACAATGAGCAGTTCTTC,CASSSGQAQMDNEQFF
-,16,-,TRBJ2-7,TRBV5-6,TGTGCCAGCAGCTTTCGAGGAGCATCCCCCGACTACGAGCAGTACTTC,CASSFRGASPDYEQYF
TRBD1,17,-,TRBJ1-4,TRBV6-1,TGTGCCAGCAGTGAAGCCCCTGGGACAGGGACTAATGAAAAACTGTTTTTT,CASSEAPGTGTNEKLFF
-,13,-,TRBJ1-4,TRBV27,TGTGCCAGCAGTTTATCGCTAGGTGAAAAACTGTTTTTT,CASSLSLGEKLFF
-,17,once,TRBJ2-1,TRBV12-5,TGTGCTAGTGGTTTGGTAAGGTCGCCACCCAACTACTTCGAGCAGTTCTTC,CASGLVRSPPNYFEQFF
-,13,-,TRBJ1-1,TRBV10-3,TGTGCCATCAGTGAGGGGGCGCGAGCTGAAGCTTTCTTT,CAISEGARAEAFF
-,14,-,TRBJ2-1,TRBV7-3,TGTGCCAGCAGCCCTCGACTAGGTAACAATGAGCAGTTCTTC,CASSPRLGNNEQFF
TRBD2,15,-,TRBJ2-1,TRBV5-1,TGCGCCAGCAGCACCGGACTAGCCTCCTACAATGAGCAGTTCTTC,CASSTGLASYNEQFF
TRBD1,17,-,TRBJ2-5,TRBV14,TGTGCCAGCAGCCAAGAAGAGGGACAGGGGAGGGACGAGACCCAGTACTTC,CASSQEEGQGRDETQYF
-,15,-,TRBJ1-1,TRBV27,TGTGCCAGCAGGCGGCCACCAAAGGGAGGGACTGAAGCTTTCTTT,CASRRPPKGGTEAFF
-,13,-,TRBJ2-3,TRBV6-1,TGTGCCACCTCGTCGGGGTCCACAGATACGCAGTATTTT,CATSSGSTDTQYF
-,14,-,TRBJ2-7,TRBV27,TGTGCCAGCAGTTTAGGTACGGGATCGTACGAGCAGTACTTC,CASSLGTGSYEQYF
-,15,-,TRBJ1-1,TRBV15,TGTGCCACCAGCAGACAGGACGGGCGGGACACTGAAGCTTTCTTT,CATSRQDGRDTEAFF
TRBD2,14,once,TRBJ2-1,TRBV6-1,TGTGCCAGCAGTCCAATCCGACTAGCCGGTGAGCAGTTCTTC,CASSPIRLAGEQFF
TRBD2,15,few,TRBJ2-3,TRBV30,TGTGCCTGGCCTAAGACTAGCGGGAGCACAGATACGCAGTATTTT,CAWPKTSGSTDTQYF
TRBD1,15,-,TRBJ1-5,TRBV19,TGTGCCAGTAGCTTAGGACAGGGACTGAATCAGCCCCAGCATTTT,CASSLGQGLNQPQHF
TRBD2,13,-,TRBJ2-5,TRBV7-9,TGTGCCAGCAGACTAGCGGGAGAAGAGACCCAGTACTTC,CASRLAGEETQYF
-,15,-,TRBJ1-2,TRBV25-1,TGTGCCAGCAGTGGCCCCCCACAGGGCAACTATGGCTACACCTTC,CASSGPPQGNYGYTF
-,15,-,TRBJ2-5,TRBV6-5,TGTGCCAGCAGTTACTCTGACTCATACCAAGAGACCCAGTACTTC,CASSYSDSYQETQYF
-,15,-,TRBJ2-5,TRBV6-6,TGTGCCAGCAGTACGAAATACAGGGGAGGAGAGACCCAGTACTTC,CASSTKYRGGETQYF
TRBD2,15,-,TRBJ2-7,TRBV15,TGTGCCACCAGCCGACTAGCGGGACCCTCCTACGAGCAGTACTTC,CATSRLAGPSYEQYF
TRBD1,16,-,TRBJ1-2,TRBV30,TGTGCCTGGAGTGTAAACCGTATAGGGGACAGAGTCGGCTACACCTTC,CAWSVNRIGDRVGYTF
TRBD2,18,-,TRBJ2-2,TRBV30,TGTGCCTGGGAAATAGGACTAGCGGGAGTATTGAACACCGGGGAGCTGTTTTTT,CAWEIGLAGVLNTGELFF
TRBD1,13,once,TRBJ1-5,TRBV2,TGTGCCAGCAGCGGGACAGGGGATCAGCCCCAGCATTTT,CASSGTGDQPQHF
TRBD2,15,few,TRBJ2-7,TRBV4-1,TGCGCCAGCAGCCAATGGGCTAGCGGGAGCTACGAGCAGTACTTC,CASSQWASGSYEQYF
TRBD1,20,-,TRBJ1-3,TRBV4-2,TGTGCCAGCAGCCAAGATGGTAGGAGGGACAGGCGAAGCTCTGGAAACACCATATATTTT,CASSQDGRRDRRSSGNTIYF
-,13,-,TRBJ1-2,TRBV11-2,TGTGCCAGCAGCAAGACAGGAAACTATGGCTACACCTTC,CASSKTGNYGYTF
TRBD2,19,-,TRBJ2-2,TRBV30,TGTGCCTGGAGTAGGGAGCGGGAGGGCCGTTCCGCGAACACCGGGGAGCTGTTTTTT,CAWSREREGRSANTGELFF
TRBD1,15,-,TRBJ1-1,TRBV6-5,TGTGCCAGCAGTTACTCGACAGGGCCGAACACTGAAGCTTTCTTT,CASSYSTGPNTEAFF
-,15,-,TRBJ1-5,TRBV14,TGTGCCAGCAGCCAAGAGGGTGAGCTAGGACAGCCCCAGCATTTT,CASSQEGELGQPQHF
TRBD2,14,-,TRBJ2-3,TRBV27,TGTGCCAGCAGTAGCGGGAGGGACACAGATACGCAGTATTTT,CASSSGRDTDTQYF
TRBD1,17,-,TRBJ2-5,TRBV30,TGTGCCTGGAGTGTAACAGGGGGGTGGACACAAAGGGAGACCCAGTACTTC,CAWSVTGGWTQRETQYF
-,14,-,TRBJ2-1,TRBV9,TGTGCCAGCAGCCCAGGAGGCAGAGACAATGAGCAGTTCTTC,CASSPGGRDNEQFF
TRBD2,16,-,TRBJ2-3,TRBV9,TGTGCCAGCAGCCCGATAGCGGGGAGTAGCACAGATACGCAGTATTTT,CASSPIAGSSTDTQYF
TRBD2,16,-,TRBJ2-7,TRBV30,TGTGCCTGGAGTGTACTGAGGGCTAGCGGGAGCTACGAGCAGTACTTC,CAWSVLRASGSYEQYF
-,13,-,TRBJ1-5,TRBV9,TGTGCCAGCAGCGCGAGGGGCAATCAGCCCCAGCATTTT,CASSARGNQPQHF
TRBD2,15,few,TRBJ2-7,TRBV5-6,TGTGCCAGCAGCTTCAGGACTAGCGGGAACTACGAGCAGTACTTC,CASSFRTSGNYEQYF
TRBD1,14,few,TRBJ2-5,TRBV10-2,TGCGCCAGCAGTGAGTACCGGGACAGGGAGACCCAGTACTTC,CASSEYRDRETQYF
TRBD1,18,-,TRBJ1-5,TRBV28,TGTGCCAGCAGTTTGGGGGCCGGACAGGGGGGTAGCAATCAGCCCCAGCATTTT,CASSLGAGQGGSNQPQHF
-,12,-,TRBJ1-1,TRBV7-8,TGTGCCAGCAGCTTACAGGGGATTGAAGCTTTCTTT,CASSLQGIEAFF
-,15,-,TRBJ2-7,TRBV5-5,TGTGCCAGCAGCTTGCCGGTCCCCAGGGGAAACGAGCAGTACTTC,CASSLPVPRGNEQYF
TRBD2,17,-,TRBJ2-2,TRBV6-1,TGTGCCAGCAGTGAACCGGCTAGCGGGAGGGGGACCGGGGAGCTGTTTTTT,CASSEPASGRGTGELFF
TRBD1,15,-,TRBJ2-3,TRBV5-4,TGTGCCAGCAGCTCCCAGGACAGGGATACAGATACGCAGTATTTT,CASSSQDRDTDTQYF